Presented here are 2 T cell receptor beta chains from one specimen sequenced in a study of T-cell reconstitution after alpha-beta-depleted transplantation in children. TCRbeta library construction was performed incorporating unique molecular identifiers. One entry per CDR3 protein results from TCRdb running MiXCR on the PCR reads. The repertoire holds a few hundred thousand distinct CDR3 sequences, roughly 20% seen once, with approximately 3.8% in the top ten. The material was PBMCs from the stem cell graft donor, obtained from the stem cell graft. These receptors were collected from a human donor who donated a stem cell graft to a child with acute myeloid leukemia.

The J gene is TRBJ1-1, the V gene TRBV5-4; D remains ambiguous. V lost 4 bases, J lost 4 bases, and 11 bases lay in between. CDR3 length: 13 residues. Looked up from germline, CDR1 is SGHNT and CDR2 is YYREEE (reference sequence). CDR3 nucleotide sequence: TGTGCCAGCAGCCCGCTGCCCGGCACTGAAGCTTTCTTT. This sequence encodes CASSPLPGTEAFF.

The table lists this clonotype with a few counts. The gene calls are TRBV7-9 and TRBJ2-7; D may match TRBD1 or TRBD2 (5 bases each). This CDR3 is 15 amino acids long. Trimming stripped 2 bases from V and 2 bases from J, with 13 bases between. Germline CDR1 is SEHNR and CDR2 is FQNEAQ (reference sequence). In DNA, the CDR3 is TGTGCCAGCAGCTTATCCTCGGGGCCAGCCTACGAGCAGTACTTC. Encoded protein: CASSLSSGPAYEQYF.